The sample holds many counts of the clone carrying this T cell receptor beta chain. Its antigen is still unknown. Investigators prepared the TCR beta libraries by applying iRepertoire HTBI primers and Arm-PCR of CDR3 regions. One entry per CDR3 protein, called by TCRdb with MiXCR from the multiplex PCR reads. The sample holds some 500,000 distinct CDR3 sequences; approximately 13% are singletons and the top ten take over 7.5%. The sample originates from a study of regulatory T cells in long-lasting Graves disease. This CDR3 has 13 residues. V lost 3 bases to trimming and J lost 6 bases, with 9 bases between them. The germline CDR1 and CDR2 sequences are MDHEN and SYDVKM. General study points: Persistent cases favored TRBV28, TRBJ1-2 and TRBJ2-5.

Stated time point: newly diagnosed GD, antithyroid drugs for less than 3 months. There was RNA extracted from PBMCs, and the TCR library was made from it. The same data also went into a second study, on T cells in Graves' hyperthyroidism and ophthalmopathy. According to that study: Calling Graves' hyperthyroidism stable meant ophthalmopathy did not progress within 18 months. First-round RT-PCR with HTBI primers amplified the TCR CDR3 region.

The input for sequencing was peripheral blood mononuclear cells (PBMCs), taken at new diagnosis, from a patient treated with antithyroid drugs. V is TRBV28 and J is TRBJ1-5, with no clear D. The origin of this receptor is a man aged 25-40 years with Graves disease. CDR3 residues: CASSLNSGQPQHF. The CDR3 DNA reads TGTGCCAGCAGTTTGAACAGTGGTCAGCCCCAGCATTTT. The entire variable domain, with the rest obtained from reference TRBV28 and TRBJ1-5, is as follows: DVKVTQSSRYLVKRTGEKVFLECVQDMDHENMFWYRQDPGLGLRLIYFSYDVKMKEKGDIPEGYSVSREKKERFSLILESASTNQTSMYLCASSLNSGQPQHFGDGTRLSIL.